This paragraph reports one TCR beta chain. Its target is not known. The data stem from a study of T cells expressing NK-cell markers. CDR1 and CDR2 from the germline V gene are SGHNT and YYREEE (reference sequence). The CDR3 is 19 amino acids. TCRdb re-analyzed the 5' RACE reads; it lists each CDR3 protein once, without DNA. This sample's clone table lists around 470,000 distinct CDR3 sequences. Study outcomes and limitations: The contribution of dominant NKG2C+ clonotypes to CD8+ T cells in about 6 donors was roughly 1.0-7.5%. The same clonotypes also predominated in the CD3+CD56-NKG2C+ fraction of a handful of donors.

Sequenced sample: blood T cells: a sorted CD56 or NKG2C T cell subset, CD4+ or CD8+ T cells, or bulk PBMC T cells (not recorded which). The gene calls are TRBV5-4 and TRBJ2-3; TCRdb gives TRBD2 as the D gene, but with no DNA this cannot be confirmed. The clonotype comes from a woman between 45 and 60 years old in good health. The CDR3 sequence: CASSSVLPRRVSGADTQYF.